The sequence of this T cell receptor (beta chain) was determined in a study of blood T cell repertoires in COVID-19. As for the study in general: Sites in the United States, Italy and Spain provided acute and convalescent COVID-19 samples. PBMCs, B-cell-depleted T cells, or T cells were the source of the cDNA or gDNA that made up the material.

The ends were cut back, 0 bases at V and 4 bases at J, with 13 bases in the middle. Looked up from germline, CDR1 is SGDLS and CDR2 is YYNGEE. The CDR3 covers 15 residues. This clone has a handful of counts. Per the original methods: Nucleated cell number was recorded as an estimate derived from reference gene primer amplification. TCRdb's table, derived via immunoSEQ multiplex PCR, lists solely in-frame clones and lacks some. D and trimming come from the DNA, and the V and J calls and clone size come from that table. The table records 250,000 to 350,000 clones, approximately 86% of them present only once.

The V call is TRBV9, the J call TRBJ1-2; perhaps TRBD1 as D (5 bases). This sequence was found in a man aged 18 to 35 with active or convalescent COVID-19. Sequencing was performed on peripheral blood. The CDR3 nucleotides read TGTGCCAGCAGCGTAGCTCGGGGGTTCTCCTATGGCTACACCTTC. Amino acid sequence: CASSVARGFSYGYTF.